These 24 T cell receptor beta chains share one sample of origin, sequenced in a study of blood T cells in healthy people across ages. Together with a sample-barcoded 5' primer, a J-beta primer mix was included in a second PCR lasting about 7 to 12 cycles. A single record per CDR3 protein comes from TCRdb applying MiXCR to the 5' RACE reads. The sample has 1,100,000 or so distinct CDR3 sequences; around 43% are singletons. The sample taken for sequencing was blood. The receptors were gathered from a woman aged 55 to 70 in good health.

The rearrangement joins TRBV10-3 to TRBJ2-5; possible D gene TRBD2, 5 bases. The CDR3 has 13 residues. Looked up from germline, CDR1 is ENHRY and CDR2 is SYGVKD. The ends were cut back, 7 bases at V and 2 bases at J, with 11 bases in the middle. CDR3 sequence: CAIKSGRQETQYF. CDR3 DNA sequence: TGTGCCATCAAAAGCGGACGGCAAGAGACCCAGTACTTC.

This clonotype came up a few times. The chain links TRBV11-2 to TRBJ2-1; perhaps D is TRBD1 or TRBD2 (6 bases each). The J call may be mistaken, given a closer DNA end match to TRBJ2-7. CDR1 is SGHAT, CDR2 FQNNGV, per germline. This CDR3 is built from 15 residues. The CDR3 DNA follows: TGTGCCAGCATGGGGGGCTTTAAGTCCTACAATGAGCAGTACTTC. As protein: CASMGGFKSYNEQYF.

As to this clonotype: A read error may be the cause here, since a much bigger clone is one base away. The chain employs TRBV28 and TRBJ1-1; TRBD1 agrees at 8 bases. CDR3 size: 15 residues. Germline CDR1 reads MDHEN; CDR2 reads SYDVKM. The CDR3 DNA sequence: TGTGCCGGCAGACCGGGACAGGTACCTTTCTGCGGAGCTTTCTTT. This sequence encodes CAGRPGQVPFCGAFF. The full variable domain, its missing parts supplied by reference TRBV28 and TRBJ1-1, is DVKVTQSSRYLVKRTGEKVFLECVQDMDHENMFWYRQDPGLGLRLIYFSYDVKMKEKGDIPEGYSVSREKKERFSLILESASTNQTSMYLCAGRPGQVPFCGAFFGQGTRLTVV.

The table lists this clonotype with a few counts. The chain combines TRBV5-6 with TRBJ2-5, with D maybe TRBD2 (6 bases). Per the germline V gene, CDR1 is SGHDT and CDR2 is YYEEEE. This CDR3 region has 15 residues. Between the trimmed V and J ends, which lost 0 bases and 4 bases, there was a span of 13 bases. DNA for the CDR3: TGTGCCAGCAGCTTGGAAGGGAGGCGGGGAGAGACCCAGTACTTC. Translating it yields CASSLEGRRGETQYF.

The V call is TRBV5-1, the J call TRBJ2-1; 7 bases align to TRBD2. This CDR3 is 14 amino acids long. V was clipped by 6 bases and J by 5 bases; unmatched bases: 8. The germline V gene encodes CDR1 SGHRS and CDR2 YFSETQ. DNA for the CDR3: TGCGCCAGCAACTTTCTAGCGGTTAACAATGAGCAGTTCTTC. Amino acid sequence: CASNFLAVNNEQFF.

The chain combines TRBV27 with TRBJ2-1; TRBD2 matches 14 bases. Germline V gives CDR1 MNHEY, CDR2 SMNVEV (reference sequence). Trimming at V came to 3 bases and at J to 8 bases, leaving 9 bases not matched to a gene. CDR3 length: 17 amino acids. The CDR3 DNA reads TGTGCCAGCAGTTTTGCTGGGACTAGCGGGAGAATCCATGAGCAGTTCTTC. Its translation: CASSFAGTSGRIHEQFF.

This clonotype was counted only a few times. This chain links TRBV6-5 with TRBJ2-5, with a tentative D call TRBD2 (6 bases). Per germline, CDR1 MNHEY and CDR2 SVGAGI. Trimming left V 0 bases short and J 4 bases short, with 15 bases between. The CDR3 totals 16 residues. This CDR3 reads CASSYSGPGAGETQYF. CDR3 DNA: TGTGCCAGCAGTTACTCGGGGCCGGGAGCGGGAGAGACCCAGTACTTC.

V gene TRBV28 combines with J gene TRBJ2-3, with D perhaps matching TRBD1 (6 bases). Germline V gene lookup returns CDR1 MDHEN and CDR2 SYDVKM. The V and J ends lost 0 bases and 2 bases respectively, with 9 bases between them. The CDR3 covers 15 residues. The CDR3 sequence: CASSLWPGATDTQYF. The CDR3 DNA follows: TGTGCCAGCAGTTTATGGCCAGGGGCCACAGATACGCAGTATTTT.

The sample holds one count of this clonotype. A much bigger clone sits one base away, suggesting this may be a read error. J is TRBJ2-4 and V is TRBV29-1; 7 bases are a match to TRBD1. The J call may be wrong; the DNA end is better matched by TRBJ2-7. This CDR3 is 13 amino acids long. Germline CDR1 and CDR2: SQVTM and ANQGSEA. CDR3 in DNA: TGCAGCGGTTCAGACAGGGCCGACTACGAGCAGTACTTC. It translates to CSGSDRADYEQYF.

This chain connects TRBV7-8 to TRBJ2-3; D ambiguous. This CDR3 comprises 14 residues. CDR1 is SGHVS and CDR2 is FQNEAQ in the germline V gene. The germline V and J ends were trimmed by 2 bases and 5 bases, with 11 bases remaining between them. The CDR3 nucleotides are TGTGCCAGCAGCTTACCCCGTTTGAGAGATACGCAGTATTTT. Amino acid sequence: CASSLPRLRDTQYF.

The rearrangement joins TRBV9 to TRBJ2-1; 9 bases map to TRBD1. J lost 6 bases, V lost 3 bases, and 7 bases had no gene match. The CDR3 loop spans 15 amino acids. Looked up from germline, CDR1 is SGDLS and CDR2 is YYNGEE. The CDR3 DNA sequence: TGTGCCAGCAGCGCATCGGGACAGGGTACCAATGAGCAGTTCTTC. It specifies CASSASGQGTNEQFF.

Concerning this clonotype itself: The junction and the germline gene differ at one end; a read error may be behind it. This chain links TRBV7-2 with TRBJ2-1, with 9 positions matching TRBD2. Germline CDR1 is SGHTA and CDR2 is FQGNSA. The CDR3 is 17 residues long. CDR3 sequence: CANSLEAKRGVNNEQFF. CDR3 nucleotide sequence: TGTGCCAACAGCTTAGAGGCTAAGCGGGGGGTTAACAATGAGCAGTTCTTC.

The chain uses TRBV15 and TRBJ2-7; D is unresolved. The CDR3 is 12 residues long. Looked up from germline, CDR1 is LNHNV and CDR2 is YYDKDF (reference sequence). Trimming took 1 base from V and 4 from J, leaving 5 bases between them. For the CDR3, the DNA is TGTGCCACCAGCAGAGCTACGTACGAGCAGTACTTC. Translation gives CATSRATYEQYF.

This clonotype was seen a single time. This chain uses TRBV6-1 with TRBJ1-2; D is perhaps TRBD1 (6 bases). CDR1 and CDR2 from the germline V gene are MNHNS and SASEGT. Trimming removed 7 bases at V and 4 bases at J, with 19 bases between. The CDR3 has 15 residues. CDR3 nucleotide sequence: TGTGCCAGCATCCACGGCGGGGGGCAAGGCTATGGCTACACCTTC. Translated, it gives CASIHGGGQGYGYTF.

The rearrangement uses TRBV20-1 and TRBJ2-5, with TRBD2 identical over 12 bases. Germline lookup yields CDR1 DFQATT and CDR2 SNEGSKA (reference sequence). J lost 1 base, V lost 5 bases, and 8 bases had no gene match. The CDR3 totals 16 residues. CDR3 loop: CSAYSGTSGRQETQYF. CDR3 bases: TGCAGTGCTTATTCCGGGACTAGCGGGCGCCAAGAGACCCAGTACTTC.

The table lists this clonotype with a few counts. The CDR3 loop reads CASSPWPRHEQFF. Here the CDR3 DNA reads TGTGCCAGCAGCCCCTGGCCCCGCCATGAGCAGTTCTTC. The chain employs TRBV14 and TRBJ2-1, with D unclear. CDR1 is SGHDN and CDR2 is FVKESK in the germline V gene. The CDR3 loop spans 13 amino acids. Trimming removed 4 bases at V and 8 bases at J, with 12 bases between.

The rearrangement joins TRBV27 to TRBJ1-5; 7 bases align to TRBD1. The CDR3 is 11 residues long. V lost 7 bases to trimming and J lost 9 bases; unmatched junction nucleotides: 3. CDR1 is MNHEY, CDR2 SMNVEV, per germline (reference sequence). The CDR3 reads CASTSGGPQHF. The DNA for the CDR3 is TGTGCCAGCACCTCAGGGGGGCCCCAGCATTTT.

This clonotype came up a few times. The CDR3 sequence: CAISESTATSTDTQYF. The CDR3 DNA follows: TGTGCCATCAGTGAGTCGACGGCGACTAGCACAGATACGCAGTATTTT. V and J are TRBV10-3 and TRBJ2-3; D is ambiguous. Germline V lookup: CDR1 ENHRY, CDR2 SYGVKD. The CDR3 consists of 16 residues. The V gene lost 0 bases and the J gene lost 0 bases, with 10 bases spanning the gap.

The chain has TRBV3-1 and TRBJ2-1, with a tentative D call TRBD2 (7 bases). In germline, CDR1 is LGHDT, CDR2 YNNKEL (reference sequence). V gave up 1 base and J gave up 7 bases, with 23 bases separating them. The CDR3 is 18 residues long. The CDR3 here is CASSQVGGFVGRENEQFF. CDR3 DNA sequence: TGTGCCAGCAGCCAAGTAGGGGGTTTTGTAGGGAGGGAGAATGAGCAGTTCTTC.

The genes are TRBV27 and TRBJ2-5; D may be TRBD1 (6 bases). The DNA matches TRBJ2-7 better at its end, which makes the J call doubtful. This CDR3 spans 15 amino acids. Germline CDR1 MNHEY, CDR2 SMNVEV (reference sequence). The CDR3 is CASREATGTPYEQYF. The DNA for the CDR3 is TGTGCCAGCAGGGAAGCAACAGGGACCCCCTACGAGCAGTACTTC.

This clonotype was counted only a few times. The V and J genes are TRBV7-3 and TRBJ2-3; 10 bases map to TRBD2. CDR1 is SGHTA and CDR2 is FQGTGA in the germline V gene. V dropped 8 bases and J dropped 0; count of bases not matched to a gene: 5. This CDR3 comprises 15 residues. The CDR3: CASARTSGSTDTQYF. The CDR3 nucleotides read TGTGCCAGCGCTCGGACTAGCGGAAGCACAGATACGCAGTATTTT. The entire variable domain, with the rest obtained from reference TRBV7-3 and TRBJ2-3, is as follows: GAGVSQTPSNKVTEKGKYVELRCDPISGHTALYWYRQSLGQGPEFLIYFQGTGAADDSGLPNDRFFAVRPEGSVSTLKIQRTERGDSAVYLCASARTSGSTDTQYFGPGTRLTVL.

This clonotype was found a few times. The V gene is TRBV28, the J gene TRBJ2-7; 7 nucleotides agree with TRBD1. The CDR3 covers 15 residues. V trimming: 8 bases; J trimming: 0 bases; junction bases outside the gene matches: 10. Germline values: CDR1 MDHEN, CDR2 SYDVKM. In nucleotides, the CDR3 is TGTGCCAGCCCGCCTCCGGGACAGAGCTCCTACGAGCAGTACTTC. Its translation is CASPPPGQSSYEQYF. Full variable domain (outside the CDR3, taken from reference TRBV28 and TRBJ2-7): DVKVTQSSRYLVKRTGEKVFLECVQDMDHENMFWYRQDPGLGLRLIYFSYDVKMKEKGDIPEGYSVSREKKERFSLILESASTNQTSMYLCASPPPGQSSYEQYFGPGTRLTVT.

In this sample, this clonotype turned up a few times. This sequence joins TRBV29-1 and TRBJ2-5; unclear D gene. Trimming left V 5 bases short and J 2 bases short, with 12 bases between. CDR1 is SQVTM and CDR2 is ANQGSEA in the germline V gene. The CDR3 length is 13 residues. CDR3 residues: CSVSQTSQETQYF. The CDR3 DNA reads as TGCAGCGTTTCCCAGACAAGTCAAGAGACCCAGTACTTC.

This clonotype turned up a few times. The V gene is TRBV7-3, the J gene TRBJ2-5; unclear D gene. This CDR3 is 13 amino acids long. V lost 5 bases to trimming and J lost 3 bases, with 10 bases between them. Germline lookup yields CDR1 SGHTA and CDR2 FQGTGA. As DNA, the CDR3 is TGTGCCAGCAGCAATGTCCCCAAAGAGACCCAGTACTTC. Encoded protein: CASSNVPKETQYF. The entire variable domain, with the rest obtained from reference TRBV7-3 and TRBJ2-5, is as follows: GAGVSQTPSNKVTEKGKYVELRCDPISGHTALYWYRQSLGQGPEFLIYFQGTGAADDSGLPNDRFFAVRPEGSVSTLKIQRTERGDSAVYLCASSNVPKETQYFGPGTRLLVL.